The 27 T cell receptor beta chains given below trace back to one sample, sequenced in a study of T cell responses to AZD1222 COVID-19 vaccine. Here immunoSEQ multiplex PCR was the method, and the copy in TCRdb shows in-frame clones only, minus some. The data hold fewer than 150,000 clones, with around 83% observed a single time. The sample was peripheral blood, taken 28 days after the second AZD1222 dose. The receptors stem from an adult who received the AZD1222 COVID-19 vaccine.

This chain joins TRBV4-1 and TRBJ1-1; TRBD1 is a possible D gene (5 bases). The CDR3 has 19 amino acids. V gave up 0 bases and J gave up 6 bases, with 26 bases separating them. Looked up from germline, CDR1 is MGHRA and CDR2 is YSYEKL. The CDR3 DNA reads as TGCGCCAGCAGCCAAGATAGGGAACAGGCACTAGAGAATATACCTGAAGCTTTCTTT. Amino acids: CASSQDREQALENIPEAFF.

The V and J genes are TRBV27 and TRBJ1-1, with TRBD1 matching 8 bases. V dropped 3 bases and J dropped 5; count of bases not matched to a gene: 5. From germline, CDR1 is MNHEY and CDR2 SMNVEV (reference sequence). The CDR3 is made up of 14 amino acids. The CDR3 region is CASSFAGGETEAFF. In DNA form, the CDR3 reads TGTGCCAGCAGTTTTGCAGGGGGCGAAACTGAAGCTTTCTTT.

V usage is TRBV7-8 and J usage is TRBJ2-7; D tentatively fits TRBD1 or TRBD2 (5 bases each). Trimming took 2 bases from V and 0 from J, leaving 14 bases between them. The CDR3 is made up of 16 amino acids. Germline-derived CDR1 and CDR2 are SGHVS and FQNEAQ. The CDR3 DNA is TGTGCCAGCAGCTTACCCCCATTCGGGGCCTCCTACGAGCAGTACTTC. Translated: CASSLPPFGASYEQYF.

The rearrangement joins TRBV27 to TRBJ1-1, with 7 bases that match TRBD1. V lost 6 bases to trimming and J lost 4 bases; unmatched junction nucleotides: 11. The germline gives CDR1 MNHEY, CDR2 SMNVEV (reference sequence). The CDR3 is 15 amino acids. Here the CDR3 DNA reads TGTGCCAGCAGGACCTTTAACAGGGGTGGCACTGAAGCTTTCTTT. It encodes CASRTFNRGGTEAFF.

The chain combines TRBV5-5 with TRBJ1-1, with unresolved D. The germline gives CDR1 SGHKS, CDR2 YYEKEE (reference sequence). The CDR3 runs 15 residues. Trimming cost V 2 bases and J 6 bases, with 17 bases left between them. The CDR3 spells CASSFYRIYGSEAFF. In DNA form, the CDR3 reads TGTGCCAGCAGCTTCTATAGGATCTACGGGTCTGAAGCTTTCTTT.

For this clone: In the same sample, other DNA sequences code for this CDR3. The rearrangement links TRBV18 to TRBJ2-5; D is undetermined. CDR1 is KGHSH, CDR2 LQKENI, per germline. Trimming left V 1 base short and J 3 bases short, with 6 bases between. The length of the CDR3 is 13 residues. The CDR3 coding sequence is TGTGCCAGCTCACCACTGCTAGAAGAGACCCAGTACTTC. This sequence encodes CASSPLLEETQYF. Together with reference TRBV18 and TRBJ2-5, the CDR3 gives the full variable domain: NAGVMQNPRHLVRRRGQEARLRCSPMKGHSHVYWYRQLPEEGLKFMVYLQKENIIDESGMPKERFSAEFPKEGPSILRIQQVVRGDSAAYFCASSPLLEETQYFGPGTRLLVL.

The chain combines TRBV7-2 with TRBJ1-1; 8 bases agree with TRBD1. V dropped 1 base and J dropped 5; count of bases not matched to a gene: 6. The germline V gene has CDR1 SGHTA and CDR2 FQGNSA. The CDR3 contains 15 residues. The CDR3 DNA reads as TGTGCCAGCAGCTTAGTCCCAGGGGGCGAAACTGAAGCTTTCTTT. Translating it yields CASSLVPGGETEAFF.

The chain joins TRBV4-1 to TRBJ1-6; unclear D gene. CDR1 is MGHRA, CDR2 YSYEKL, per germline. Trimming pared 0 bases from V and 7 bases from J, leaving 10 bases between. This CDR3 contains 15 residues. CDR3 sequence reads: CASSQEWERNSPLHF. The CDR3 region has the DNA TGCGCCAGCAGCCAAGAGTGGGAACGGAATTCACCCCTCCACTTT.

Written as DNA, the CDR3 is TGTGCCTGGAGTGCGCATAAGATAACAAACACTGAAGCTTTCTTT. Translated: CAWSAHKITNTEAFF. The chain links TRBV30 to TRBJ1-1, with D hard to call. The germline gives CDR1 GTSNPN, CDR2 SVGIG (reference sequence). The germline V and J ends were trimmed by 1 base and 2 bases, with 14 bases remaining between them. The CDR3 runs 15 residues.

This clone was detected once. CDR3 in DNA: TGTGCCAGCAGGGATCTCGGCCTCTATGGCTACACCTTC. Amino acid sequence: CASRDLGLYGYTF. The chain has TRBV2 and TRBJ1-2; D uncertain. The CDR3 totals 13 residues. Germline V CDR1 and CDR2: SNHLY, FYNNEI. Trimming took off 6 bases at V and 4 bases at J, with 12 bases between the two ends. The whole variable domain, remainder taken from reference TRBV2 and TRBJ1-2, is EPEVTQTPSHQVTQMGQEVILRCVPISNHLYFYWYRQILGQKVEFLVSFYNNEISEKSEIFDDQFSVERPDGSNFTLKIRSTKLEDSAMYFCASRDLGLYGYTFGSGTRLTVV.

This clone turned up a few times. The chain carries TRBV30 and TRBJ1-1, with TRBD1 identical over 10 bases. This CDR3 comprises 15 residues. Germline CDR1 is GTSNPN and CDR2 is SVGIG (reference sequence). J gave up 3 bases and V 0 bases, and 4 bases lay outside the gene matches. CDR3 in DNA: TGTGCCTGGAGTGTCACCGGACAGGGGGACACTGAAGCTTTCTTT. It specifies CAWSVTGQGDTEAFF.

This chain joins TRBV18 and TRBJ1-5, with 7 nucleotides matching TRBD1. The CDR3 sequence is 15 residues long. Per the germline V gene, CDR1 is KGHSH and CDR2 is LQKENI. Unmatched junction bases numbered 5, after V lost 3 bases and J lost 3 bases. CDR3: CASSPMTGPNQPQHF. The CDR3 bases are TGTGCCAGCTCACCGATGACAGGGCCCAATCAGCCCCAGCATTTT.

The count of this clone is one. The chain employs TRBV10-1 and TRBJ1-3; 7 bases align to TRBD1. Germline CDR1 and CDR2: WNHNN and SYGVQD (reference sequence). V was pared by 4 bases and J by 0 bases, with 9 bases of the junction left unmatched. The CDR3 length is 17 residues. The CDR3 sequence is CASSGARDSSSGNTIYF. CDR3 in DNA: TGCGCCAGCAGTGGAGCCCGGGACAGCAGCTCTGGAAACACCATATATTTT.

The chain couples TRBV19 to TRBJ1-5, with a possible D match to TRBD1 (6 bases). Trimming removed 7 bases from V and 3 bases from J, with 16 bases in between. Germline V gene data show CDR1 as LNHDA and CDR2 as SQIVND (reference sequence). The CDR3 is 15 residues long. CDR3 residues: CASTELTGYNQPQHF. In DNA, the CDR3 is TGTGCCAGTACGGAACTGACAGGATACAATCAGCCCCAGCATTTT.

This clone appeared a single time. This chain connects TRBV25-1 to TRBJ1-2; D not resolved. CDR3 size: 13 residues. The germline V gene encodes CDR1 MGHDK and CDR2 SYGVNS. V was cut by 2 bases and J by 8 bases, with 12 bases left in between. CDR3 loop: CASSEMGSFGYTF. DNA for the CDR3: TGTGCCAGCAGTGAAATGGGGTCCTTCGGCTACACCTTC.

This chain links TRBV5-4 with TRBJ2-7; 8 bases are shared with TRBD2. J was trimmed by 3 bases and V by 1 base; bases with no gene match: 3. The CDR3 totals 14 residues. CDR1 SGHNT and CDR2 YYREEE come from the germline V gene (reference sequence). CDR3 nucleotides: TGTGCCAGCAGCTTGCCGGGGGGGCTCTACGAGCAGTACTTC. It is translated as CASSLPGGLYEQYF.

The genes are TRBV12-5 and TRBJ2-1; TRBD1 matches at 8 bases. This CDR3 contains 15 residues. The V gene end was trimmed by 7 bases and the J gene end by 4 bases; junction bases not matched to a gene: 9. The V gene's germline CDR1 is LGHNT and CDR2 FRNRAP. The CDR3 reads CASANSGTGYNEQFF. CDR3 bases: TGTGCTAGTGCCAACTCCGGGACAGGTTACAATGAGCAGTTCTTC. Together with reference TRBV12-5 and TRBJ2-1, the CDR3 gives the full variable domain: DARVTQTPRHKVTEMGQEVTMRCQPILGHNTVFWYRQTMMQGLELLAYFRNRAPLDDSGMPKDRFSAEMPDATLATLKIQPSEPRDSAVYFCASANSGTGYNEQFFGPGTRLTVL.

The V call is TRBV9, the J call TRBJ2-3, with TRBD1 matching 7 bases. The length of the CDR3 is 16 residues. Losses at the gene ends were 4 bases for V and 6 bases for J; bases not matched to a gene: 14. The germline V gene has CDR1 SGDLS and CDR2 YYNGEE. The CDR3 nucleotides are TGTGCCAGCAGCCCTCGCCGGGGACAGCCTAAGGATACGCAGTATTTT. This gives the protein CASSPRRGQPKDTQYF.

The CDR3 reads CAAGRPYSNQPQHF. The CDR3 DNA sequence: TGTGCCGCAGGGAGGCCCTATAGCAATCAGCCCCAGCATTTT. The rearrangement links TRBV19 to TRBJ1-5; a possible D gene is TRBD1 (5 bases). Trimming pared 11 bases from V and 0 bases from J, leaving 14 bases between. CDR3 size: 14 residues. The V gene's germline CDR1 is LNHDA and CDR2 SQIVND (reference sequence).

In its sample, this clone was seen once. The gene calls are TRBV3-1 (or the pseudogene TRBV3-2) and TRBJ1-4; TRBD1 matches 9 bases. Per germline, CDR1 LGHDT and CDR2 YNNKEL (reference sequence). This CDR3 comprises 16 residues. With 0 bases clipped from V and 8 bases from J, the junction kept 7 bases outside the gene matches. The CDR3 here is CASSQDFGTGREKLFF. The CDR3 coding sequence is TGTGCCAGCAGCCAAGATTTCGGGACAGGGCGGGAAAAACTGTTTTTT.

The chain joins TRBV3-1 (or the pseudogene TRBV3-2) to TRBJ1-5; D gene uncertain. V was cut by 4 bases and J by 9 bases, with 28 bases left in between. The germline gives CDR1 LGHDT, CDR2 YNNKEL (reference sequence). This CDR3 is 18 amino acids long. CDR3 in DNA: TGTGCCAGCAGCCCCAGCTTAGGGTTTTCGGAGGTAGGGTTGCCCCAGCATTTT. Protein product: CASSPSLGFSEVGLPQHF.

This chain joins TRBV15 and TRBJ1-5; no clear D. The V end lost 0 bases, the J end lost 5 bases, and 5 bases lay between the germline ends. The CDR3 is 13 amino acids. CDR1 and CDR2 from the germline V gene are LNHNV and YYDKDF (reference sequence). Written as DNA, the CDR3 is TGTGCCACCAGCAGAGAACTGGATCAGCCCCAGCATTTT. As protein: CATSRELDQPQHF. The full variable domain, completed using reference TRBV15 and TRBJ1-5, is DAMVIQNPRYQVTQFGKPVTLSCSQTLNHNVMYWYQQKSSQAPKLLFHYYDKDFNNEADTPDNFQSRRPNTSFCFLDIRSPGLGDTAMYLCATSRELDQPQHFGDGTRLSIL.

The rearrangement uses TRBV5-1 and TRBJ2-2; 10 bases map to TRBD1. V lost 3 bases, J lost 4 bases, and 12 bases stayed unmatched. The length of the CDR3 is 18 residues. The V gene's germline CDR1 is SGHRS and CDR2 YFSETQ. CDR3 bases: TGCGCCAGCAGCTCGCGTCCCGGGACAGGGGTCCCCACCGGGGAGCTGTTTTTT. Residues: CASSSRPGTGVPTGELFF.

This chain uses TRBV7-6 with TRBJ2-2; D possibly uses TRBD1 or TRBD2 (5 bases each). V was cut by 7 bases and J by 3 bases, with 15 bases left in between. CDR3 size: 15 residues. Germline CDR1 is SGHVS and CDR2 is FNYEAQ. The CDR3 nucleotides are TGTGCCAGCACCGGGGACGAGTGGGACACCGGGGAGCTGTTTTTT. This translates into CASTGDEWDTGELFF.

V gene TRBV9 combines with J gene TRBJ2-1; 7 nucleotides line up with TRBD2. Germline trimming cut 7 bases from V and 15 bases from J; bases unmatched to any gene: 13. The germline V gene encodes CDR1 SGDLS and CDR2 YYNGEE. CDR3 size: 12 residues. CDR3 residues: CASGPWGGEGFF. CDR3 in DNA: TGTGCCAGCGGACCCTGGGGGGGAGAGGGGTTCTTC.

The rearrangement joins TRBV5-5 to TRBJ1-2; D perhaps matches TRBD1 (5 bases). There are 14 residues in the CDR3. Trimming stripped 0 bases from V and 4 bases from J, with 10 bases between. CDR1 and CDR2 (germline): SGHKS, YYEKEE (reference sequence). DNA of the CDR3: TGTGCCAGCAGCTTGGGCAGGGATGTCTATGGCTACACCTTC. Protein sequence: CASSLGRDVYGYTF.

This clone appeared a single time. The chain couples TRBV5-1 to TRBJ2-5, with TRBD1 matching over 7 bases. J gave up 5 bases and V 2 bases, and 3 bases lay outside the gene matches. Looked up from germline, CDR1 is SGHRS and CDR2 is YFSETQ. This CDR3 region has 13 residues. The CDR3 nucleotides are TGCGCCAGCAGCTTACAGGGGTCGGAGACCCAGTACTTC. This codes for CASSLQGSETQYF.